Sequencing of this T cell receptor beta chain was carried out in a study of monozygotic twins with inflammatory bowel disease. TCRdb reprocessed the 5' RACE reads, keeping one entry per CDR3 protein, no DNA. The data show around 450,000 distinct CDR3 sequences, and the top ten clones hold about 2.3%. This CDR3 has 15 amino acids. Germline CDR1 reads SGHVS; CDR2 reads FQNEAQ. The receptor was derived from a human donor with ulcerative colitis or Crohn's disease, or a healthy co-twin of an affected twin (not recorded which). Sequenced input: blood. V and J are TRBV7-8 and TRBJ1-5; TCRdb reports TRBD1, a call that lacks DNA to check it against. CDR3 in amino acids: CASSLVQGFNQPQHF. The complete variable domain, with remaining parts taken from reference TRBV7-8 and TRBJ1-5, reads GAGVSQSPRYKVAKRGQDVALRCDPISGHVSLFWYQQALGQGPEFLTYFQNEAQLDKSGLPSDRFFAERPEGSVSTLKIQRTQQEDSAVYLCASSLVQGFNQPQHFGDGTRLSIL.